A selection of T cell receptor beta chains follows, all from one sample in a study of OX40 agonist ivuxolimab in advanced cancers. The method was immunoSEQ multiplex PCR; TCRdb's version includes in-frame clones alone and lacks a portion of them. The table includes about 35,000 clones, approximately 90% detected once. The source material was CD4+ or CD8+ T cells sorted from blood, sampled in a trial of the OX40 agonist ivuxolimab. Receptors were obtained from an adult with an advanced solid tumor such as melanoma, head and neck, liver or kidney cancer. Each CDR3 is given with its conserved first and last residue. The D gene is left open where the match is weak. Clone size, where shown, is once, few, many, or a class for clones that have expanded.

TRBJ2-5,TRBD2,-,TRBV2,CASSDPDWLAGSVLVETQYF,TGTGCCAGCAGTGACCCCGATTGGCTAGCGGGGTCCGTACTGGTGGAGACCCAGTACTTC
TRBJ1-4,-,-,TRBV27,CASSLSIRDSLGEKLFF,TGTGCCAGCAGTTTATCGATAAGAGACAGCCTCGGCGAAAAACTGTTTTTT
TRBJ2-1,-,once,TRBV7-9,CASSTGASGEQFF,TGTGCCAGCAGTACCGGGGCGTCCGGCGAGCAGTTCTTC
TRBJ2-3,-,-,TRBV29-1,CSVEEFFGAVTDTQYF,TGCAGCGTTGAAGAGTTCTTCGGAGCGGTCACAGATACGCAGTATTTT
TRBJ1-3,-,-,TRBV9,CASSVSGAPGNTIYF,TGTGCCAGCAGCGTAAGCGGGGCCCCTGGAAACACCATATATTTT
TRBJ2-1,-,once,TRBV2,CASTPNPRSDNEQFF,TGTGCCAGCACCCCTAATCCACGATCTGACAATGAGCAGTTCTTC
TRBJ1-1,-,-,TRBV4-3,CASSPWRGTEAFF,TGCGCCAGCAGCCCATGGAGGGGCACTGAAGCTTTCTTT
TRBJ2-5,-,-,TRBV19,CASSITPGGGETQYF,TGTGCCAGTAGTATCACTCCCGGGGGCGGAGAGACCCAGTACTTC
TRBJ2-1,-,-,TRBV9,CASSAGLYSYNEQFF,TGTGCCAGCAGCGCGGGACTCTACTCCTACAATGAGCAGTTCTTC
TRBJ1-1,-,-,TRBV7-2,CASSLSGNTEAFF,TGTGCCAGCAGCTTAAGTGGGAACACTGAAGCTTTCTTT
TRBJ2-1,-,-,TRBV5-1,CASMLRGNEQFF,TGCGCCAGCATGCTGAGGGGCAATGAGCAGTTCTTC
TRBJ2-7,TRBD1,-,TRBV7-2,CASSLGQGSSYEQYF,TGTGCCAGCAGCTTAGGACAGGGTTCGAGCTACGAGCAGTACTTC
TRBJ2-7,-,-,TRBV7-7,CASSSGTGSYEQYF,TGTGCTAGCAGCTCTGGGACTGGCTCCTACGAGCAGTACTTC
TRBJ2-3,TRBD2,-,TRBV19,CASSGPLLAGEDTQYF,TGTGCCAGTAGTGGCCCCTTGCTAGCGGGAGAGGATACGCAGTATTTT
TRBJ2-7,TRBD2,-,TRBV30,CAWRAGVRREQYF,TGTGCCTGGAGGGCGGGGGTTCGGAGGGAGCAGTACTTC
TRBJ2-3,-,-,TRBV9,CASSVVGGWLDTQYF,TGTGCCAGCAGCGTAGTCGGCGGGTGGTTAGATACGCAGTATTTT
TRBJ1-4,-,-,TRBV9,CASSVVAGDEKLFF,TGTGCCAGCAGCGTAGTGGCAGGGGATGAAAAACTGTTTTTT
TRBJ2-7,TRBD2,-,TRBV14,CASSQDGPGLAVLEQYF,TGTGCCAGCAGCCAAGATGGACCGGGACTAGCGGTTCTAGAGCAGTACTTC
TRBJ2-3,TRBD1,-,TRBV4-1,CASSRLSAGTGVTDTQYF,TGCGCCAGCAGCCGCTTGTCCGCGGGGACAGGGGTCACAGATACGCAGTATTTT
TRBJ2-7,-,-,TRBV2,CASSVEIAKTYEQYF,TGTGCCAGCAGTGTTGAGATAGCAAAAACCTACGAGCAGTACTTC
TRBJ2-1,TRBD1,once,TRBV23-1,CASSQFSGDSLINEQFF,TGCGCCAGCAGTCAATTCTCTGGGGACAGCCTAATCAATGAGCAGTTCTTC
TRBJ2-5,-,-,TRBV4-3,CASSQVVEETQYF,TGCGCCAGCAGCCAAGTCGTAGAAGAGACCCAGTACTTC
TRBJ2-1,TRBD2,once,TRBV2,CAIEGGRADEQFF,TGTGCCATCGAGGGCGGGAGGGCTGATGAGCAGTTCTTC
TRBJ1-4,-,-,TRBV28,CASTPGGQGLFTTNEKLFF,TGTGCCAGCACCCCCGGCGGGCAGGGACTTTTTACAACTAATGAAAAACTGTTTTTT
TRBJ2-3,TRBD2,-,TRBV6-1,CASSVPAGDPDTQYF,TGTGCCAGCAGTGTTCCAGCGGGAGATCCAGATACGCAGTATTTT
TRBJ2-7,TRBD2,-,TRBV28,CASSLLAGVNEQYF,TGTGCCAGCAGTTTATTAGCGGGAGTAAACGAGCAGTACTTC
TRBJ2-7,-,-,TRBV6-1,CASSGGFPYEQYF,TGTGCCAGCAGTGGCGGGTTCCCCTACGAGCAGTACTTC
TRBJ2-7,-,-,TRBV6-5,CASSPGTGPYEQYF,TGTGCCAGCAGCCCCGGGACTGGCCCCTACGAGCAGTACTTC
TRBJ2-7,-,once,TRBV4-1,CASSQGASPSYEQYF,TGCGCCAGCAGCCAAGGGGCTAGCCCATCCTACGAGCAGTACTTC
TRBJ2-7,TRBD2,-,TRBV2,CALGELALAGEIEQYF,TGTGCCCTGGGGGAGCTCGCGCTAGCGGGGGAGATCGAGCAGTACTTC
TRBJ2-2,TRBD1,once,TRBV23-1,CASSQWGGTGVSDGSGELFF,TGCGCCAGCAGTCAATGGGGAGGGACAGGGGTGAGTGATGGTTCCGGGGAGCTGTTTTTT
TRBJ2-1,-,-,TRBV25-1,CASSDVGETSRLF,TGTGCCAGCAGTGATGTTGGGGAAACTAGCAGACTCTTC
TRBJ2-7,-,-,TRBV4-3,CASSQDSQGVSYEQYF,TGCGCCAGCAGCCAAGACTCGCAGGGTGTGTCCTACGAGCAGTACTTC
TRBJ2-1,-,-,TRBV11-3,CASSFEGADNEQFF,TGTGCCAGCAGCTTTGAAGGGGCCGACAATGAGCAGTTCTTC
TRBJ2-7,TRBD1,-,TRBV7-9,CASSLPTGVYEQYF,TGTGCCAGCAGCTTACCGACAGGGGTATATGAGCAGTACTTC
TRBJ2-1,-,-,TRBV9,CASSGLINEQFF,TGTGCCAGCAGCGGACTAATTAATGAGCAGTTCTTC
TRBJ1-5,TRBD1,-,TRBV4-1,CASSPVGDRVANQPQHF,TGCGCCAGCAGCCCTGTCGGGGACAGGGTGGCGAATCAGCCCCAGCATTTT
TRBJ2-5,-,-,TRBV6-6,CASVDAGQTQYF,TGTGCCAGCGTCGACGCAGGTCAGACCCAGTACTTC
TRBJ2-7,TRBD2,-,TRBV6-5,CATGGTAFEQYF,TGTGCCACCGGGGGGACCGCCTTTGAGCAGTACTTC
TRBJ2-2,TRBD2,-,TRBV28,CASSLLAGAGTGELFF,TGTGCCAGCAGTTTGTTAGCGGGAGCGGGCACCGGGGAGCTGTTTTTT
TRBJ1-1,-,-,TRBV10-3,CAISESMGGKAEAFF,TGTGCCATCAGTGAGTCAATGGGGGGGAAGGCTGAAGCTTTCTTT
TRBJ2-7,TRBD2,-,TRBV5-1,CASGDYLGEQYF,TGCGCCAGCGGGGACTATTTGGGGGAGCAGTACTTC
TRBJ1-1,-,-,TRBV6-5,CASSYAGRAFF,TGTGCCAGCAGTTACGCGGGGAGGGCTTTCTTT
TRBJ1-2,-,-,TRBV6-5,CASSYSSGDGYTF,TGTGCCAGCAGTTACTCGTCGGGGGATGGCTACACCTTC
TRBJ1-1,-,-,TRBV4-1,CASSQSGPLGTEAFF,TGCGCCAGCAGCCAATCGGGGCCATTGGGCACTGAAGCTTTCTTT
TRBJ1-1,-,-,TRBV16,CASGRGRMNTEAFF,TGTGCCAGCGGCAGAGGCAGGATGAACACTGAAGCTTTCTTT
TRBJ2-7,TRBD1,-,TRBV11-2,CASSLAPGGYEQYF,TGTGCCAGCAGCTTAGCTCCAGGGGGCTACGAGCAGTACTTC
TRBJ2-6,-,-,TRBV7-6,CASTLGGGFGANVLTF,TGTGCCAGCACCCTCGGTGGTGGATTTGGGGCCAACGTCCTGACTTTC
TRBJ2-3,TRBD2,-,TRBV19,CASSISLAGGRNTQYF,TGTGCCAGTAGTATATCCCTAGCGGGAGGGAGGAATACGCAGTATTTT
TRBJ2-2,-,-,TRBV19,CASTPAGTTGELFF,TGTGCCAGTACCCCTGCGGGTACCACCGGGGAGCTGTTTTTT
TRBJ1-6,-,-,TRBV30,CAWSVRGGWSPLHF,TGTGCCTGGAGTGTACGGGGGGGTTGGTCACCCCTCCACTTT